This T cell receptor (beta chain) came from a study of blood T cell repertoires in COVID-19. Study at large: Specimens from acute and convalescent COVID-19 originated in the United States, Italy and Spain. From T cells, B-cell-depleted T cells, or PBMCs came the material, which was cDNA or gDNA.

J gave up 7 bases and V 5 bases, and 7 bases lay outside the gene matches. CDR3 length: 15 amino acids. Germline assignment: CDR1 SGHAT and CDR2 FQNNGV. Methods used by the authors: Using reference gene primer amplification, nucleated cell counts were estimated. Using immunoSEQ multiplex PCR, the repertoire was profiled, and TCRdb retains in-frame clones only, with some absent. The V and J calls and clone size are taken from that table; D and trimming were inferred from the DNA. The sample lists fewer than 130,000 clones, approximately 70% occurring once. The source of this sequence is an elderly man with acute or convalescent COVID-19. The rearrangement joins TRBV11-2 to TRBJ1-4; the match to TRBD1 covers 10 bases. Material for sequencing was peripheral blood. CDR3 protein: CASSQGGTGVEKLFF. Here the CDR3 DNA reads TGTGCCAGCAGCCAAGGCGGGACAGGGGTTGAAAAACTGTTTTTT.